A single sample gave rise to the 23 T cell receptor beta chains below, sequenced in a study of shared clonotypes between healthy human individuals. Sequenced by immunoSEQ multiplex PCR; TCRdb stores in-frame clones only, minus some. Among around 2,000,000 clones listed, 85% to 95% were seen once. Naive-designated CD8 cells lacked CD45RO, were positively enriched for CCR7, and omitted terminally differentiated effector memory CD45RA+ cells. The sample was naive CD8+ T cells sorted from blood. The receptors come from a man aged 18-30 years in good health.

The genes are TRBV4-3 and TRBJ1-3; D remains unclear. This CDR3 spans 15 amino acids. Germline-derived CDR1 and CDR2 are LGHNA and YSLEER. Trimming took 0 bases from V and 2 from J, leaving 8 bases between them. CDR3 DNA: TGCGCCAGCAGCCAAGATGGGCTTCCTGGAAACACCATATATTTT. Protein sequence: CASSQDGLPGNTIYF.

The gene calls are TRBV28 and TRBJ1-2; the match to TRBD1 covers 11 bases. V gave up 5 bases and J gave up 6 bases; unmatched junction bases: 8. The germline V gene encodes CDR1 MDHEN and CDR2 SYDVKM. This CDR3 has 15 residues. The CDR3 region is CASSPTGTGGDGYTF. CDR3 in DNA: TGTGCCAGCAGTCCAACCGGGACAGGGGGAGATGGCTACACCTTC.

This clone was picked up a small number of times. This specimen includes other DNA sequences encoding the same CDR3. The J gene is TRBJ2-1, the V gene TRBV27; possible D gene TRBD2, 5 bases. CDR1 is MNHEY, CDR2 SMNVEV, per germline (reference sequence). The V end lost 2 bases, the J end lost 6 bases, and 5 bases lay between the germline ends. There are 12 residues in the CDR3. The CDR3 DNA reads TGTGCCAGCAGTTTACGGGGCAATGAGCAGTTCTTC. The encoded protein is CASSLRGNEQFF.

The gene calls are TRBV11-2 and TRBJ2-3; 8 bases are a match to TRBD1. Looked up from germline, CDR1 is SGHAT and CDR2 is FQNNGV. The CDR3 consists of 15 residues. Losses at the gene ends were 2 bases for V and 3 bases for J; bases not matched to a gene: 4. The CDR3 reads CASSLLTGGTDTQYF. CDR3 DNA sequence: TGTGCCAGCAGCTTACTTACAGGGGGAACAGATACGCAGTATTTT.

Note on this clone: At the DNA level, this CDR3 is encoded by other sequences in the same sample as well. This chain links TRBV6-5 with TRBJ2-2; tentative D call: TRBD1 (6 bases). Germline V gene data show CDR1 as MNHEY and CDR2 as SVGAGI. The CDR3 covers 14 residues. Trimming left V 2 bases short and J 6 bases short, with 10 bases between. The DNA for the CDR3 is TGTGCCAGCAGTTACAGGCAGGGGTCCGGGGAGCTGTTTTTT. It encodes CASSYRQGSGELFF.

J is TRBJ2-3 and V is TRBV19; 7 bases match TRBD1. V was clipped by 7 bases and J by 0 bases; unmatched bases: 4. Germline V CDR1 and CDR2: LNHDA, SQIVND (reference sequence). CDR3 length equals 14 residues. CDR3 sequence reads: CASTGTASTDTQYF. CDR3 coding DNA: TGTGCCAGTACCGGGACAGCTAGCACAGATACGCAGTATTTT. Full variable domain (missing parts from reference TRBV19 and TRBJ2-3): DGGITQSPKYLFRKEGQNVTLSCEQNLNHDAMYWYRQDPGQGLRLIYYSQIVNDFQKGDIAEGYSVSREKKESFPLTVTSAQKNPTAFYLCASTGTASTDTQYFGPGTRLTVL.

CDR3 amino acids: CASSLGAERAGVEQYF. CDR3 DNA sequence: TGTGCCAGCAGCTTAGGCGCTGAACGGGCTGGGGTCGAGCAGTACTTC. The rearrangement joins TRBV11-2 to TRBJ2-7; D ambiguous. The CDR3 runs 16 residues. Trimming took off 1 base at V and 6 bases at J, with 19 bases between the two ends. Germline loops: CDR1 SGHAT, CDR2 FQNNGV.

This clone was recorded once. The chain carries TRBV27 and TRBJ1-2; D perhaps matches TRBD1 (6 bases). V was cut by 0 bases and J by 8 bases, with 19 bases left in between. The CDR3 is made up of 16 amino acids. The germline CDR1 and CDR2 sequences are MNHEY and SMNVEV (reference sequence). CDR3 in DNA: TGTGCCAGCAGTTTATCGTTTCAGGGGAGCGCGCAGGGCTACACCTTC. Its protein is CASSLSFQGSAQGYTF.

The chain combines TRBV4-3 with TRBJ2-7, with TRBD2 matching over 13 bases. The CDR3 spans 18 residues. V gave up 1 base and J gave up 1 base; unmatched junction bases: 7. Germline loops: CDR1 LGHNA, CDR2 YSLEER. DNA of the CDR3: TGCGCCAGCAGCCAAGGGACTAGCGGGAGTTCAATTTCCTACGAGCAGTACTTC. This gives the protein CASSQGTSGSSISYEQYF.

The V call is TRBV11-2, the J call TRBJ2-3, with 10 bases aligning to TRBD2. From germline, CDR1 is SGHAT and CDR2 FQNNGV. The CDR3 length is 17 residues. J gave up 3 bases and V 0 bases, and 6 bases lay outside the gene matches. CDR3 DNA: TGTGCCAGCAGCTTAGATCCTCTAGCGGGAGAGACAGATACGCAGTATTTT. Protein: CASSLDPLAGETDTQYF.

This chain links TRBV19 with TRBJ1-5, with D perhaps matching TRBD1 (6 bases). This CDR3 comprises 16 residues. Trimming took off 0 bases at V and 6 bases at J, with 15 bases between the two ends. The germline V gene has CDR1 LNHDA and CDR2 SQIVND (reference sequence). Here the CDR3 DNA reads TGTGCCAGTAGTATAGACCTGGGCGAAGGGGGTCAGCCCCAGCATTTT. It encodes CASSIDLGEGGQPQHF.

V usage is TRBV5-1 and J usage is TRBJ1-1; possibly TRBD1 for D (6 bases). Trimming cost V 4 bases and J 1 base, with 14 bases left between them. The germline V gene encodes CDR1 SGHRS and CDR2 YFSETQ. There are 15 residues in the CDR3. This CDR3 is CASSPYRDANTEAFF. CDR3 coding DNA: TGCGCCAGCAGCCCCTACAGGGACGCGAACACTGAAGCTTTCTTT.

To note about this clone: At the DNA level, this CDR3 is encoded by other sequences in the same sample as well. The CDR3 here is CASSYGPANTGELFF. CDR3 nucleotides: TGTGCCAGCAGTTACGGGCCTGCGAACACCGGGGAGCTGTTTTTT. The V gene is TRBV6-5, the J gene TRBJ2-2; D unresolved. Germline values: CDR1 MNHEY, CDR2 SVGAGI. The V end was cut by 2 bases, the J end by 0 bases, with 7 bases between. The CDR3 covers 15 residues.

The gene calls are TRBV14 and TRBJ2-7; D is tentatively TRBD1 or TRBD2 (5 bases each). The CDR3 consists of 15 residues. Trimming shortened V by 0 bases and J by 4 bases, and 13 bases separated the two germline ends. The germline gives CDR1 SGHDN, CDR2 FVKESK. This CDR3 reads CASSQEEGPYYEQYF. The CDR3 DNA reads as TGTGCCAGCAGCCAAGAAGAGGGGCCCTATTACGAGCAGTACTTC.

This clone was picked up one time. V is TRBV29-1 and J is TRBJ2-7; 8 bases agree with TRBD2. Germline CDR1 is SQVTM and CDR2 is ANQGSEA. The CDR3 is 13 amino acids. V shed 4 bases, J shed 1 base, and the junction held 3 bases outside the gene matches. The CDR3 is CSVAAGGSYEQYF. CDR3 DNA: TGCAGCGTTGCGGCGGGGGGATCCTACGAGCAGTACTTC.

The chain links TRBV21-1 to TRBJ2-7; the listed D gene, TRBD2, was not tested against the DNA. TRBV21-1 constitutes a pseudogene. The CDR3 covers 13 residues. Here the CDR3 reads CASSGRPAGEQYF. The CDR3 nucleotides read TGTGCCAGCAGCGGGAGGCCCGCAGGAGAGCAGTACTTC.

The rearrangement links TRBV2 to TRBJ2-5, with D possibly matching TRBD2 (6 bases). Looked up from germline, CDR1 is SNHLY and CDR2 is FYNNEI. V was pared by 8 bases and J by 4 bases, with 14 bases between. The CDR3 totals 13 residues. The CDR3 coding sequence is TGTGCCAGCGCGGGGCCGGCCAGAGAGACCCAGTACTTC. This codes for CASAGPARETQYF.

The genes are TRBV9 and TRBJ2-5; possible D gene TRBD1, 6 bases. This CDR3 contains 15 residues. V gave up 3 bases and J gave up 5 bases, with 17 bases separating them. Germline CDR1 reads SGDLS; CDR2 reads YYNGEE. In DNA, the CDR3 is TGTGCCAGCAGCGCGGGGCAGGGGCTGGGGGAGACCCAGTACTTC. It translates to CASSAGQGLGETQYF.

This clone has only a few counts. Other DNA sequences in this specimen translate into the identical CDR3. V and J are TRBV27 and TRBJ2-2; D could derive from TRBD1 or TRBD2 (5 bases each). Germline V gene sequence: CDR1 MNHEY, CDR2 SMNVEV (reference sequence). This CDR3 is 12 amino acids long. Between the trimmed V and J ends, which lost 2 bases and 7 bases, there was a span of 5 bases. The CDR3: CASSLGGGELFF. The CDR3 nucleotides are TGTGCCAGCAGTTTAGGGGGCGGGGAGCTGTTTTTT.

The genes are TRBV29-1 and TRBJ2-3; tentative D call: TRBD2 (6 bases). The ends were cut back, 2 bases at V and 0 bases at J, with 12 bases in the middle. In germline, CDR1 is SQVTM, CDR2 ANQGSEA. The CDR3 has 15 residues. The CDR3 loop is CSVETGLESTDTQYF. The DNA of the CDR3 is TGCAGCGTTGAAACGGGACTGGAGAGCACAGATACGCAGTATTTT.

The chain joins TRBV27 to TRBJ2-7; D might be TRBD2 (6 bases). The CDR3 is 12 residues long. V dropped 6 bases and J dropped 3 bases, with 9 bases sitting between them. The germline V gene encodes CDR1 MNHEY and CDR2 SMNVEV (reference sequence). The DNA of the CDR3 is TGTGCCAGCAGGGGACTTTTCTACGAGCAGTACTTC. Protein product: CASRGLFYEQYF.

This clone is a singleton in its sample. The rearrangement uses TRBV27 and TRBJ1-2; possibly TRBD1 for D (6 bases). Germline CDR1 is MNHEY and CDR2 is SMNVEV (reference sequence). Trimming removed 11 bases from V and 3 bases from J, with 19 bases in between. CDR3 size: 14 residues. The CDR3 coding sequence is TGTGCCTCGTCTGGGCAGGGGATCGACTATGGCTACACCTTC. As protein: CASSGQGIDYGYTF.

Remarks on this clone: Other DNA sequences in this specimen translate into the identical CDR3. V and J are TRBV7-9 and TRBJ2-1; D not certain. The CDR3 runs 14 residues. Germline V gene data show CDR1 as SEHNR and CDR2 as FQNEAQ (reference sequence). The V and J ends lost 1 base and 1 base respectively, with 5 bases between them. CDR3 in amino acids: CASSLGSSYNEQFF. DNA for the CDR3: TGTGCCAGCAGCTTAGGCAGTTCCTACAATGAGCAGTTCTTC. Full variable domain (rest looked up from reference TRBV7-9 and TRBJ2-1): DTGVSQNPRHKITKRGQNVTFRCDPISEHNRLYWYRQTLGQGPEFLTYFQNEAQLEKSRLLSDRFSAERPKGSFSTLEIQRTEQGDSAMYLCASSLGSSYNEQFFGPGTRLTVL.